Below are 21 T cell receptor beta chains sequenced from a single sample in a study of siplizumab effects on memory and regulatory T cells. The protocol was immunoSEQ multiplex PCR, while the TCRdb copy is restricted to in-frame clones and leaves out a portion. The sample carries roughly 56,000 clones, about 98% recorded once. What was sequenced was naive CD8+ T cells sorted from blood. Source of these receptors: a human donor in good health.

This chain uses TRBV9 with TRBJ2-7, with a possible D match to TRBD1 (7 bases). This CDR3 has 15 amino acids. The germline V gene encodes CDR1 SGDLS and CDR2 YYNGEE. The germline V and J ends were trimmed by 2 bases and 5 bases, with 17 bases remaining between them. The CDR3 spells CASSVQGGEADEQYF. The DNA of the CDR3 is TGTGCCAGCAGCGTTCAGGGGGGAGAGGCGGACGAGCAGTACTTC.

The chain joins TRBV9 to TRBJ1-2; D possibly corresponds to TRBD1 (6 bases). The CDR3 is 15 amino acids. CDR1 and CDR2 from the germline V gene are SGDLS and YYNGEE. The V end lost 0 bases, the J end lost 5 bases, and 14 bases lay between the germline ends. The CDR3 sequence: CASSVGSGAKYGYTF. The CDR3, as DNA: TGTGCCAGCAGCGTAGGGTCGGGGGCGAAGTATGGCTACACCTTC.

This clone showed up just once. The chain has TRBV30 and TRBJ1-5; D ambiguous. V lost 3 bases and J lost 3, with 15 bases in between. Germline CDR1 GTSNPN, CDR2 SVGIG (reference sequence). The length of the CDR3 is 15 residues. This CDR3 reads CAWSGYPGPNQPQHF. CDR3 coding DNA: TGTGCCTGGAGCGGGTACCCCGGTCCCAATCAGCCCCAGCATTTT.

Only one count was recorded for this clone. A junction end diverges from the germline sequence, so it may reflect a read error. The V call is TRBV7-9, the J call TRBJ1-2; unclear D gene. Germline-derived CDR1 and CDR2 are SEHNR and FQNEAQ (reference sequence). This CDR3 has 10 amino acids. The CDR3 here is CASSLERVAF. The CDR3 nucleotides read TGTGCCAGCAGCTTAGAAAGGGTCGCCTTC.

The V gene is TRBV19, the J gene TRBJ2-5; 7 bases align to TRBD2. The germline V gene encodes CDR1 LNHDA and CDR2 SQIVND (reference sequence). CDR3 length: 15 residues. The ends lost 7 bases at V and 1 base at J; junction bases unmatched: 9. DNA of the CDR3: TGTGCCAGTATGGGGGGGTTGGGACCCCAAGAGACCCAGTACTTC. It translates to CASMGGLGPQETQYF.

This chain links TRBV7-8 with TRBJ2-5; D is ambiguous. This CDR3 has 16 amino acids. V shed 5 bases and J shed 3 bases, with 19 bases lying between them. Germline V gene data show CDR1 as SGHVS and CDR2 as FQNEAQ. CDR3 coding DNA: TGTGCCAGCAGCCTTGAAGTCGGGCTTCGGGAAGAGACCCAGTACTTC. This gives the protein CASSLEVGLREETQYF.

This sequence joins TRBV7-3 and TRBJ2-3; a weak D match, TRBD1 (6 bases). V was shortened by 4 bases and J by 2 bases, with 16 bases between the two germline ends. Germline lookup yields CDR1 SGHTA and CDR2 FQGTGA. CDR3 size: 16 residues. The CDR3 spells CASSSSSTGYTDTQYF. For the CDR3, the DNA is TGTGCCAGCAGCTCATCATCTACAGGGTACACAGATACGCAGTATTTT.

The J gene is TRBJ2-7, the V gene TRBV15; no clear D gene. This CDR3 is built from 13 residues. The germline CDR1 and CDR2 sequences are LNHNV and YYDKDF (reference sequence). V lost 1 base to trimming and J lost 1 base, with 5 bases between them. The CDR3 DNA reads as TGTGCCACCAGCAGAGGGGGTTCCTACGAGCAGTACTTC. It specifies CATSRGGSYEQYF. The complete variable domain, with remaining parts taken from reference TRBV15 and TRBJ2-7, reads DAMVIQNPRYQVTQFGKPVTLSCSQTLNHNVMYWYQQKSSQAPKLLFHYYDKDFNNEADTPDNFQSRRPNTSFCFLDIRSPGLGDTAMYLCATSRGGSYEQYFGPGTRLTVT.

The DNA of the CDR3 is TGTGCCAGCAGTTACTCACAGGGGAGGGGTTACGAGCAGTACTTC. Residues: CASSYSQGRGYEQYF. This chain connects TRBV6-5 to TRBJ2-7, with D perhaps assigned TRBD1 or TRBD2 (7 bases each). Trimming pared 0 bases from V and 4 bases from J, leaving 13 bases between. Germline CDR1 is MNHEY and CDR2 is SVGAGI. The CDR3 totals 15 residues.

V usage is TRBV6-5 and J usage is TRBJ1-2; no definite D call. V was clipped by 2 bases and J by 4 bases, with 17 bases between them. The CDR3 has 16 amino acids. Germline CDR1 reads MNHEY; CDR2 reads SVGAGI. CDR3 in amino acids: CASSYVRQPSGYGYTF. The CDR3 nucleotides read TGTGCCAGCAGTTACGTTCGCCAGCCCAGCGGCTATGGCTACACCTTC.

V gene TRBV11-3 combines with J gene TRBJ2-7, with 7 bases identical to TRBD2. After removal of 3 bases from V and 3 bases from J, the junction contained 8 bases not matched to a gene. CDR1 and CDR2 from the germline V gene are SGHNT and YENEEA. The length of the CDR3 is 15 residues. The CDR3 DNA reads TGTGCCAGCAGCTTGGCTAGCGGAACTATCTACGAGCAGTACTTC. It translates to CASSLASGTIYEQYF.

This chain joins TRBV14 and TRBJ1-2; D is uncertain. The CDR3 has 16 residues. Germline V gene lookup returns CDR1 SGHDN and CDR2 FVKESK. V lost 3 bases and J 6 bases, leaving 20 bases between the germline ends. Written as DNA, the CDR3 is TGTGCCAGCAGCCAGCGAGAGTACGGGATTTTAGATGGCTACACCTTC. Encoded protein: CASSQREYGILDGYTF.

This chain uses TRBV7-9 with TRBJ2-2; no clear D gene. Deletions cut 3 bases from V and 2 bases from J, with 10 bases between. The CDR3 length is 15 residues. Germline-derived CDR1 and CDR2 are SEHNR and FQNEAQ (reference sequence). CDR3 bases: TGTGCCAGCAGCTTTAGGTCAGACAACACCGGGGAGCTGTTTTTT. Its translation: CASSFRSDNTGELFF. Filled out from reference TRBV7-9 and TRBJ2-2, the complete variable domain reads DTGVSQNPRHKITKRGQNVTFRCDPISEHNRLYWYRQTLGQGPEFLTYFQNEAQLEKSRLLSDRFSAERPKGSFSTLEIQRTEQGDSAMYLCASSFRSDNTGELFFGEGSRLTVL.

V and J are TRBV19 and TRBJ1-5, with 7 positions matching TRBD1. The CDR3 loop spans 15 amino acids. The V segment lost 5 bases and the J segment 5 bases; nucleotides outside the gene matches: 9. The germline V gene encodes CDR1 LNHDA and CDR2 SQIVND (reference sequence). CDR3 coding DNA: TGTGCCAGTAGTGCCCGACAGGGTGCGGATCAGCCCCAGCATTTT. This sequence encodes CASSARQGADQPQHF.

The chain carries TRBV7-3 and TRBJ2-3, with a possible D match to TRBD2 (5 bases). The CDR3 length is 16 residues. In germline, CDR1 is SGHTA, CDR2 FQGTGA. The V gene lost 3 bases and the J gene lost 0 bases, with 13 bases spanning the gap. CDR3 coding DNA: TGTGCCAGCAGCTTCGGGGAACGGGCTAGCACAGATACGCAGTATTTT. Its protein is CASSFGERASTDTQYF.

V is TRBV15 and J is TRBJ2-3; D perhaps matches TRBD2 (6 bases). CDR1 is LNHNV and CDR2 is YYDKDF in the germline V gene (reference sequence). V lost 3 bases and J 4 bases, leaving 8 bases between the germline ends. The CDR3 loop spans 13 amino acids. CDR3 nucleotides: TGTGCCACCAGCAGTTGGGGGGCAGATACGCAGTATTTT. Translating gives CATSSWGADTQYF.

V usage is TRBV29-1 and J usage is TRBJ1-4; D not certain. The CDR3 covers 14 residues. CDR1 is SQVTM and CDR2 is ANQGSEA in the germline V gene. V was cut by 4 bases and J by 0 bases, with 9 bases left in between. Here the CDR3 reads CSVVGGATNEKLFF. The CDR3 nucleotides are TGCAGCGTTGTGGGAGGTGCAACTAATGAAAAACTGTTTTTT.

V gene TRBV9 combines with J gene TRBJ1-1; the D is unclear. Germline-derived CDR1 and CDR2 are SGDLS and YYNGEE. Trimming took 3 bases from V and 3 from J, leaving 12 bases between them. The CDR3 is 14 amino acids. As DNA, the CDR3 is TGTGCCAGCAGCGGACAAGGAAAGGACACTGAAGCTTTCTTT. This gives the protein CASSGQGKDTEAFF.

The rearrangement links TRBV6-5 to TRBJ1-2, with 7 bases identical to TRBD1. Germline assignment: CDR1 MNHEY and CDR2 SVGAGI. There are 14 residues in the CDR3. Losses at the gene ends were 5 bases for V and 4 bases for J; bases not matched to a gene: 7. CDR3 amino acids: CASSQQGRGYGYTF. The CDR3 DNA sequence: TGTGCCAGCAGTCAACAGGGGAGAGGCTATGGCTACACCTTC.

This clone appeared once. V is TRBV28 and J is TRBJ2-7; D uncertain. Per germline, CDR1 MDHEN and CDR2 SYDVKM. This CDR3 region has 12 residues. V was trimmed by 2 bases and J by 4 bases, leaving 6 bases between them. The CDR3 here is CASSLTSYEQYF. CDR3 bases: TGTGCCAGCAGTTTAACCTCTTACGAGCAGTACTTC.

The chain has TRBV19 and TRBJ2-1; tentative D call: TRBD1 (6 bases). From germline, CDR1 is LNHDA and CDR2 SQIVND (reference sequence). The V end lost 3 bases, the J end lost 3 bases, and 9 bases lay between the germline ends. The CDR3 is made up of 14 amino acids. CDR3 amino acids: CASSIGQRYNEQFF. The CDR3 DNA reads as TGTGCCAGTAGTATTGGACAGCGCTACAATGAGCAGTTCTTC.